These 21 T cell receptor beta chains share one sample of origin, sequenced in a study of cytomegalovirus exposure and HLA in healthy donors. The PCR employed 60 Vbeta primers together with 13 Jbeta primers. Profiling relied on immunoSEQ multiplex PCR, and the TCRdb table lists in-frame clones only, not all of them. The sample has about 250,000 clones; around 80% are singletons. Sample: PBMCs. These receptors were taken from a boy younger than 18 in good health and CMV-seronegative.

This chain's CDR3 is CASSFGQGARPYEQYF. The CDR3 nucleotides are TGTGCCAGCAGCTTCGGACAGGGGGCGCGACCCTACGAGCAGTACTTC. This chain uses TRBV11-3 with TRBJ2-7; 11 bases match TRBD1. Trimming at V came to 3 bases and at J to 2 bases, leaving 6 bases not matched to a gene. The CDR3 spans 16 residues. Germline V gene lookup returns CDR1 SGHNT and CDR2 YENEEA.

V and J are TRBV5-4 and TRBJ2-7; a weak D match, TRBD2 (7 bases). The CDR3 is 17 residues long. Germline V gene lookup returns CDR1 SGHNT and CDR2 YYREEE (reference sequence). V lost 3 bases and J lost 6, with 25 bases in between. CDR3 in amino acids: CASSSPMGGLQTGEQYF. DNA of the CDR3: TGTGCCAGCAGCTCGCCGATGGGGGGGCTCCAGACGGGCGAGCAGTACTTC. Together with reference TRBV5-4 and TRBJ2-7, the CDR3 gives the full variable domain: ETGVTQSPTHLIKTRGQQVTLRCSSQSGHNTVSWYQQALGQGPQFIFQYYREEENGRGNFPPRFSGLQFPNYSSELNVNALELDDSALYLCASSSPMGGLQTGEQYFGPGTRLTVT.

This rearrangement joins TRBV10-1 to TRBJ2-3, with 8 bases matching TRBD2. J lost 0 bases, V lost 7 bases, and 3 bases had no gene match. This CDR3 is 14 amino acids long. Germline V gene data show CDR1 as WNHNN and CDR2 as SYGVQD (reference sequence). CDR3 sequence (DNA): TGCGCCAGCAATAGCGGGACTAGCACAGATACGCAGTATTTT. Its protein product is CASNSGTSTDTQYF.

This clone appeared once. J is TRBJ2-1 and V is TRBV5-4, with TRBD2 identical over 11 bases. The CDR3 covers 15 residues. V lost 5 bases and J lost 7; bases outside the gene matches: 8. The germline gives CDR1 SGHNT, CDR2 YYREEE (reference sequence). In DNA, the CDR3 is TGTGCCAGCAGGATTAGCGGGGGGGCGGCAAATGAGCAGTTCTTC. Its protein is CASRISGGAANEQFF.

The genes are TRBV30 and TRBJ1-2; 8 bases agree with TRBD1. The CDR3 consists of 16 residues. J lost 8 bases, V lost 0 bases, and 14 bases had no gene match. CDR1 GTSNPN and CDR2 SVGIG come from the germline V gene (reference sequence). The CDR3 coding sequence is TGTGCCTGGAGTGTCCTACCTTGGACAGGGAGGAAGGGCTACACCTTC. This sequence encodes CAWSVLPWTGRKGYTF.

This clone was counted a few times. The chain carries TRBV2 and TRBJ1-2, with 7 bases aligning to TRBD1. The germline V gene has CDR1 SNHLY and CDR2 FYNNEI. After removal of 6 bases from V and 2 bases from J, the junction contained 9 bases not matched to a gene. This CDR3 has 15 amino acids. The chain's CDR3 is CASRDDRDNNYGYTF. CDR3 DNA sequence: TGTGCCAGCAGAGACGACAGGGATAACAACTATGGCTACACCTTC.

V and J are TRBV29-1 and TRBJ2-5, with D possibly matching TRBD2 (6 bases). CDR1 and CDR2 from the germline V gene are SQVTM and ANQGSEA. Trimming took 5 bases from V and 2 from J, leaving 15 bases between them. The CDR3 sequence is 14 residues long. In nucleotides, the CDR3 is TGCAGCGTTCCGCTGGGGGGTCATCAAGAGACCCAGTACTTC. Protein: CSVPLGGHQETQYF. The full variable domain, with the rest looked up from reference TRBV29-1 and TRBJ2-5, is SAVISQKPSRDICQRGTSLTIQCQVDSQVTMMFWYRQQPGQSLTLIATANQGSEATYESGFVIDKFPISRPNLTFSTLTVSNMSPEDSSIYLCSVPLGGHQETQYFGPGTRLLVL.

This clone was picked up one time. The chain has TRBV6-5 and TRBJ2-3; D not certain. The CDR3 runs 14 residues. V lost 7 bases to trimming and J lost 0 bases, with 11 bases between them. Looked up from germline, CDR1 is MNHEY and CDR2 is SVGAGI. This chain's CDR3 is CASTPQYSTDTQYF. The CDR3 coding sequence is TGTGCCAGCACCCCCCAGTACAGCACAGATACGCAGTATTTT.

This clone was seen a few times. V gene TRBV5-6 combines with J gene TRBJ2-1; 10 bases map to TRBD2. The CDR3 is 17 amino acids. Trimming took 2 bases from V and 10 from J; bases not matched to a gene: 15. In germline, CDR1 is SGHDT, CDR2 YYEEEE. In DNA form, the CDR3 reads TGTGCCAGCAGCTTTTTGACGGCTAGCGGGGGCTCGATGGAGCAGTTCTTC. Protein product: CASSFLTASGGSMEQFF.

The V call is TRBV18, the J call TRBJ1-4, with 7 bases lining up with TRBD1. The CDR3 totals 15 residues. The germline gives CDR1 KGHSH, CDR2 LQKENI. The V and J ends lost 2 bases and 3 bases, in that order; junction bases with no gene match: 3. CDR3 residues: CASSPRDSANEKLFF. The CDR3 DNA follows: TGTGCCAGCTCACCAAGGGACAGCGCTAATGAAAAACTGTTTTTT.

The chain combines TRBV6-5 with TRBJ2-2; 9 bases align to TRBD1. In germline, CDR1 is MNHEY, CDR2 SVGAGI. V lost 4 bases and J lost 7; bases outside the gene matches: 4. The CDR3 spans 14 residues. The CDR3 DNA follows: TGTGCCAGCAGTTCGGGACAGGGCAACGGGGAGCTGTTTTTT. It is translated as CASSSGQGNGELFF.

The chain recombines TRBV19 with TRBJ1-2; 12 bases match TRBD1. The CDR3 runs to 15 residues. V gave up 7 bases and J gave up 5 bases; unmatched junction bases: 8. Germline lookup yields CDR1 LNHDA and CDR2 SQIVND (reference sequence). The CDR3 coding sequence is TGTGCCAGTATCCCACCGGGACAGGGGGCTTATGGCTACACCTTC. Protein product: CASIPPGQGAYGYTF.

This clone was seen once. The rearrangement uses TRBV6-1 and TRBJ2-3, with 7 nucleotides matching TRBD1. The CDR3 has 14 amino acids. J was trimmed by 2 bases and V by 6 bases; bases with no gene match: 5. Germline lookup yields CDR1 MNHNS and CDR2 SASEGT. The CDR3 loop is CASSPGTDTDTQYF. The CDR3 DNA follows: TGTGCCAGCAGCCCCGGGACAGACACAGATACGCAGTATTTT.

This chain's CDR3 is CASGRGNEKLFF. The CDR3 nucleotides read TGTGCCAGCGGGCGGGGTAATGAAAAACTGTTTTTT. The chain carries TRBV28 and TRBJ1-4; D not resolved. Per the germline V gene, CDR1 is MDHEN and CDR2 is SYDVKM. The CDR3 totals 12 residues. The V end lost 8 bases, the J end lost 4 bases, and 8 bases lay between the germline ends.

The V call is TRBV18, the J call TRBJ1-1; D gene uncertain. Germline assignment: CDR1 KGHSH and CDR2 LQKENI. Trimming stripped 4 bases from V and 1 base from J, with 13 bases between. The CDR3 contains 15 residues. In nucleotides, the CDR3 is TGTGCCAGCTCACTACTGGGCAGCCCGAACACTGAAGCTTTCTTT. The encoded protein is CASSLLGSPNTEAFF. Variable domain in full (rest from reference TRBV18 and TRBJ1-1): NAGVMQNPRHLVRRRGQEARLRCSPMKGHSHVYWYRQLPEEGLKFMVYLQKENIIDESGMPKERFSAEFPKEGPSILRIQQVVRGDSAAYFCASSLLGSPNTEAFFGQGTRLTVV.

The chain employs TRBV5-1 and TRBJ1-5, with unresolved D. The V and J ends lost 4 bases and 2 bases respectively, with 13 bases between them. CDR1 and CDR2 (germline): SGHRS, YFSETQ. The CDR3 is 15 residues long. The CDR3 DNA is TGCGCCAGCAGCCGGGAAGGTTTTGGCAATCAGCCCCAGCATTTT. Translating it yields CASSREGFGNQPQHF.

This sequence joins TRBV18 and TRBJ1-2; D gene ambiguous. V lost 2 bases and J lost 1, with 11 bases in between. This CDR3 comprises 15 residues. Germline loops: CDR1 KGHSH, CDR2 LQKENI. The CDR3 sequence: CASSPGGTVNYGYTF. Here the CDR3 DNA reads TGTGCCAGCTCACCAGGAGGAACGGTTAACTATGGCTACACCTTC.

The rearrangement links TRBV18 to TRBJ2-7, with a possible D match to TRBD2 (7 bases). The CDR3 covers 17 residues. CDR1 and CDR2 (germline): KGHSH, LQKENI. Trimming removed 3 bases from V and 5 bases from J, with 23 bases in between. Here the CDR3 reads CASSPARGARVSDEQYF. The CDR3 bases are TGTGCCAGCTCACCGGCACGGGGGGCGCGGGTCAGCGACGAGCAGTACTTC.

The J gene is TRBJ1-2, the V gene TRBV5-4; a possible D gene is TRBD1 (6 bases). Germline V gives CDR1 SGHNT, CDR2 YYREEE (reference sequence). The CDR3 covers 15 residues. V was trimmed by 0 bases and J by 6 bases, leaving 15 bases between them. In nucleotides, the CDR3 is TGTGCCAGCAGCTTGGATATGGCGGGGGACAATGGCTACACCTTC. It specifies CASSLDMAGDNGYTF.

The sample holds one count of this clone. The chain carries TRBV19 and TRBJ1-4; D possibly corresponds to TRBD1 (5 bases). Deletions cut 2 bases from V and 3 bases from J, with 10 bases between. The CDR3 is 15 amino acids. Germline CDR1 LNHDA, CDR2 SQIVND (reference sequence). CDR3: CASSIRWGPNEKLFF. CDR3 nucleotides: TGTGCCAGTAGTATACGGTGGGGCCCTAATGAAAAACTGTTTTTT.

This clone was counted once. CDR3 nucleotides: TGTGCCAGCCAGGGACTTAATGAGCAGTTCTTC. Protein sequence: CASQGLNEQFF. V usage is TRBV4-2 and J usage is TRBJ2-1; a weak D match, TRBD2 (6 bases). The length of the CDR3 is 11 residues. Trimming cost V 8 bases and J 7 bases, with 9 bases left between them. From germline, CDR1 is LGHNA and CDR2 YNFKEQ.